This is a list of T cell receptor beta chains from one sample in a study of vaccination and CD4 T cells after COVID-19. Each CDR3 protein gets one entry after TCRdb re-called the PCR reads with MiXCR. The repertoire consists of approximately 11,000 distinct CDR3 sequences, with about 30% occurring once and the leading ten covering 15% to 20%. Antigen specificity for these receptors is unknown. Sequenced sample: CD4+ T cells from blood, cultured in vitro. All receptors come from a human donor in good health. Each CDR3 is given with its conserved first and last residue. D genes are given only for firm matches. Clone size appears in some rows only: once, few, many, or a class for an expanded clone.

clone size	V gene	J gene	D gene	CDR3 protein	CDR3 DNA
few	TRBV6-1	TRBJ1-5	-	CASSEILGSHSNQPQHF	TGTGCCAGCAGTGAGATTTTGGGTTCTCATAGCAATCAGCCCCAGCATTTT
-	TRBV20-1	TRBJ2-4	TRBD2	CSARLAGGTGSVYF	TGCAGTGCTAGACTAGCGGGAGGAACAGGTTCAGTTTACTTC
-	TRBV20-1	TRBJ2-7	-	CSVIARYGEQYF	TGCAGTGTTATAGCTAGATATGGCGAGCAGTACTTC
medium-sized	TRBV4-3	TRBJ2-2	-	CASSQDQGNPFANTGELFF	TGCGCCAGCAGCCAAGATCAGGGAAACCCGTTCGCGAACACCGGGGAGCTGTTTTTT
medium-sized	TRBV20-1	TRBJ1-6	TRBD1	CSARDQGVGSPLHF	TGCAGTGCTCGTGATCAGGGGGTAGGTTCACCCCTCCACTTT
-	TRBV7-8	TRBJ2-4	-	CASSLVWVQGRAKNIQYF	TGTGCCAGCAGCTTAGTTTGGGTACAGGGCCGAGCCAAAAACATTCAGTACTTC
-	TRBV7-2	TRBJ2-2	-	CASRREAGELFF	TGTGCCAGCAGGAGAGAGGCCGGGGAGCTGTTTTTT
-	TRBV5-4	TRBJ1-1	TRBD1	CASSRDRNEAFF	TGTGCCAGCAGCCGGGACAGGAATGAAGCTTTCTTT
-	TRBV10-1	TRBJ2-7	TRBD2	CASSEGLMRLAGGGVYEQYF	TGCGCCAGCAGTGAGGGACTGATGCGGCTAGCGGGAGGAGGGGTCTACGAGCAGTACTTC
-	TRBV20-1	TRBJ1-1	-	CSALEVEGLGTEAFF	TGCAGTGCCCTAGAGGTTGAGGGGCTCGGCACTGAAGCTTTCTTT
-	TRBV11-3	TRBJ2-2	TRBD1	CASSLGTGPAGELFF	TGTGCCAGCAGCTTAGGGACAGGTCCGGCCGGGGAGCTGTTTTTT
medium-sized	TRBV24-1	TRBJ1-5	-	CATRGTGNQPQHF	TGTGCCACCAGGGGGACTGGCAATCAGCCCCAGCATTTT
-	TRBV18	TRBJ2-1	TRBD2	CASSVLPAGGLSIYNEQFF	TGTGCCAGCTCAGTCCTGCCCGCGGGAGGCCTCTCGATCTACAATGAGCAGTTCTTC
-	TRBV7-3	TRBJ2-3	-	CASSRANSADTQYF	TGTGCCAGCAGCCGAGCGAATAGCGCAGATACGCAGTATTTT
once	TRBV6-5	TRBJ2-1	-	CASSLQGFDEQFF	TGTGCCAGCAGTTTACAGGGTTTCGATGAGCAGTTCTTC
-	TRBV28	TRBJ1-5	-	CASLPGGNSNQPQHF	TGTGCCAGCCTCCCAGGAGGGAATAGCAATCAGCCCCAGCATTTT
few	TRBV19	TRBJ1-5	TRBD1	CASSIVNAQGINQPQHF	TGTGCCAGTAGTATAGTCAATGCACAGGGGATTAATCAGCCCCAGCATTTT
-	TRBV7-2	TRBJ1-2	TRBD1	CASSPGQAHFYGYTF	TGTGCCAGCAGCCCCGGACAGGCGCATTTCTATGGCTACACCTTC
few	TRBV19	TRBJ2-3	TRBD2	CASRTSGRSTDTQYF	TGTGCCAGTAGGACTAGCGGGCGAAGCACAGATACGCAGTATTTT